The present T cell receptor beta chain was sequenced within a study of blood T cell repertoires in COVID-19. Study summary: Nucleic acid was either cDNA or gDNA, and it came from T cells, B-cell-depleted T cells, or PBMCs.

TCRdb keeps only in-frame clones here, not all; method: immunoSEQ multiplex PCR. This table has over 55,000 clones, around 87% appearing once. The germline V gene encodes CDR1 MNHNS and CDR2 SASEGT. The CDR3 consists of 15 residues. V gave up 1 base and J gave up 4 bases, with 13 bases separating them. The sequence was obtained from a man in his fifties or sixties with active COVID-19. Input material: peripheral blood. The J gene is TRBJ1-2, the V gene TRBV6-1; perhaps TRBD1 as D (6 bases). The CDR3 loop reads CASSEEGGEGYGYTF. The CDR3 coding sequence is TGTGCCAGCAGTGAAGAAGGGGGGGAGGGCTATGGCTACACCTTC.